One sample yielded the 24 T cell receptor beta chains listed below, sequenced in a study of T cell responses to AZD1222 COVID-19 vaccine. Generated by immunoSEQ multiplex PCR, the TCRdb table keeps only in-frame clones and is missing some. The sample lists some 140,000 clones; more than 85% were seen once. This specimen was peripheral blood, taken on day 0 of AZD1222 vaccination. These receptors were collected from an adult in good health.

The gene calls are TRBV5-1 and TRBJ2-7; 12 bases line up with TRBD2. The CDR3 extends over 14 amino acids. The trim removed 4 bases at V and 1 base at J, leaving 0 bases unmatched. CDR1 and CDR2 (germline): SGHRS, YFSETQ. For the CDR3, the DNA is TGCGCCAGCAGCGGGACTAGCGGGTCCTACGAGCAGTACTTC. It specifies CASSGTSGSYEQYF.

The chain has TRBV2 and TRBJ2-1; D tentatively reads TRBD1 or TRBD2 (5 bases each). This CDR3 is 15 amino acids long. Germline lookup yields CDR1 SNHLY and CDR2 FYNNEI. Deletions cut 5 bases from V and 4 bases from J, with 15 bases between. CDR3 in amino acids: CASSRNRDDYNEQFF. In DNA form, the CDR3 reads TGTGCCAGCAGTCGGAATCGGGACGATTACAATGAGCAGTTCTTC. Complete variable domain (other parts from reference TRBV2 and TRBJ2-1): EPEVTQTPSHQVTQMGQEVILRCVPISNHLYFYWYRQILGQKVEFLVSFYNNEISEKSEIFDDQFSVERPDGSNFTLKIRSTKLEDSAMYFCASSRNRDDYNEQFFGPGTRLTVL.

This chain connects TRBV4-3 to TRBJ1-2; tentatively, D is TRBD1 (6 bases). Trimming took off 2 bases at V and 7 bases at J, with 14 bases between the two ends. Germline values: CDR1 LGHNA, CDR2 YSLEER. There are 14 residues in the CDR3. The CDR3, as DNA: TGCGCCAGCAGCCAACAAAGGGTGACAGGTGGCTACACCTTC. As protein: CASSQQRVTGGYTF.

The V call is TRBV14, the J call TRBJ2-7, with TRBD2 as a possible D gene (5 bases). The CDR3 loop spans 12 amino acids. Germline loops: CDR1 SGHDN, CDR2 FVKESK. The V and J ends lost 4 bases and 6 bases respectively, with 10 bases between them. The CDR3 coding sequence is TGTGCCAGCAGCCGAGGGTTAGGCGAGCAGTACTTC. This gives the protein CASSRGLGEQYF.

This clone was recorded once. V usage is TRBV28 and J usage is TRBJ2-2; D gene unclear. Deletions cut 8 bases from V and 2 bases from J, with 9 bases between. This CDR3 has 13 amino acids. The germline V gene has CDR1 MDHEN and CDR2 SYDVKM. The CDR3 loop reads CASGLENTGELFF. CDR3 coding DNA: TGTGCCAGCGGGCTAGAAAACACCGGGGAGCTGTTTTTT.

The chain joins TRBV7-9 to TRBJ1-1, with 7 bases aligning to TRBD1. CDR1 and CDR2 (germline): SEHNR, FQNEAQ (reference sequence). V lost 5 bases to trimming and J lost 5 bases; unmatched junction nucleotides: 5. CDR3 length equals 13 residues. The CDR3 spells CASSLQGKTEAFF. CDR3 DNA sequence: TGTGCCAGCAGCCTACAGGGGAAGACTGAAGCTTTCTTT.

The chain is built from TRBV12-5 and TRBJ1-5; D is perhaps TRBD1 (5 bases). V lost 6 bases, J lost 5 bases, and 14 bases lay in between. Germline CDR1 reads LGHNT; CDR2 reads FRNRAP. This CDR3 comprises 14 residues. Here the CDR3 DNA reads TGTGCTAGTGGATTTTCCGGGGCGGATCAGCCCCAGCATTTT. This gives the protein CASGFSGADQPQHF.

The rearrangement joins TRBV7-2 to TRBJ1-3, with D uncertain. CDR1 and CDR2 (germline): SGHTA, FQGNSA. The CDR3 is made up of 18 amino acids. V was cut by 5 bases and J by 0 bases, with 20 bases left in between. The CDR3 DNA reads as TGTGCCAGCAGCCTCCCCTCGTTCTGGGAGGGCTCTGGAAACACCATATATTTT. Translating gives CASSLPSFWEGSGNTIYF. The variable domain in full, with the rest retrieved from reference TRBV7-2 and TRBJ1-3, is GAGVSQSPSNKVTEKGKDVELRCDPISGHTALYWYRQSLGQGLEFLIYFQGNSAPDKSGLPSDRFSAERTGGSVSTLTIQRTQQEDSAVYLCASSLPSFWEGSGNTIYFGEGSWLTVV.

The CDR3 sequence is CASSPRQDNQPQHF. Written as DNA, the CDR3 is TGTGCCAGCAGCCCTCGTCAGGACAATCAGCCCCAGCATTTT. The chain joins TRBV4-2 to TRBJ1-5; no clear D gene. V lost 4 bases and J lost 3, with 10 bases in between. Germline V gene sequence: CDR1 LGHNA, CDR2 YNFKEQ. The CDR3 extends over 14 amino acids.

This clone showed up just a few times. The gene calls are TRBV10-3 and TRBJ2-3, with D perhaps TRBD2 (5 bases). Trimming removed 6 bases at V and 8 bases at J, with 21 bases between. Germline assignment: CDR1 ENHRY and CDR2 SYGVKD. This CDR3 spans 15 amino acids. As DNA, the CDR3 is TGTGCCATCAGCCGGGCCTGGGATAGCGTAGGTACGCAGTATTTT. It codes for CAISRAWDSVGTQYF.

The chain uses TRBV6-4 and TRBJ2-2; 11 bases agree with TRBD2. Germline CDR1 is MRHNA and CDR2 is SNTAGT. With V trimmed by 8 bases and J by 6 bases, 11 bases remained unmatched. The CDR3 is 16 amino acids. CDR3 amino acids: CASPSGGTRRPGELFF. CDR3 in DNA: TGTGCCAGCCCTAGCGGGGGGACTAGGAGGCCCGGGGAGCTGTTTTTT.

This chain joins TRBV10-3 and TRBJ1-1; a weak D match, TRBD1 (6 bases). Trimming left V 4 bases short and J 2 bases short, with 11 bases between. The CDR3 covers 14 residues. The germline V gene encodes CDR1 ENHRY and CDR2 SYGVKD. The CDR3 loop is CAISGLQGNTEAFF. The CDR3 DNA sequence: TGTGCCATCAGTGGGTTACAGGGTAACACTGAAGCTTTCTTT.

This clone was seen only once. The chain combines TRBV3-1 (or the pseudogene TRBV3-2) with TRBJ1-2; D call uncertain. Trimming stripped 4 bases from V and 5 bases from J, with 14 bases between. This CDR3 spans 14 amino acids. Germline lookup yields CDR1 LGHDT and CDR2 YNNKEL (reference sequence). The CDR3 DNA reads TGTGCCAGCAGCCTCCTGAATGGCCCGTATGGCTACACCTTC. Translating it yields CASSLLNGPYGYTF.

The V call is TRBV6-5, the J call TRBJ1-2; 8 bases map to TRBD1. Germline assignment: CDR1 MNHEY and CDR2 SVGAGI. V gave up 11 bases and J gave up 4 bases; unmatched junction bases: 6. The CDR3 extends over 12 amino acids. CDR3: CAVQGDLYGYTF. The DNA for the CDR3 is TGTGCCGTACAGGGGGACCTCTATGGCTACACCTTC.

The chain couples TRBV7-2 to TRBJ1-6, with no clear D. CDR3 length: 15 amino acids. Germline CDR1 reads SGHTA; CDR2 reads FQGNSA. V was clipped by 5 bases and J by 9 bases, with 17 bases between them. The CDR3 loop is CASSTRLGLGSPLHF. DNA for the CDR3: TGTGCCAGCAGCACCAGACTCGGCCTGGGTTCACCCCTCCACTTT.

The rearrangement uses TRBV6-4 and TRBJ1-5, with D possibly being TRBD1 (5 bases). CDR1 and CDR2 from the germline V gene are MRHNA and SNTAGT. This CDR3 has 12 residues. DNA for the CDR3: TGTGGCTGGCAGGGTTGGAATCAGCCCCAGCATTTT. It codes for CGWQGWNQPQHF.

In its sample, this clone was seen once. This chain links TRBV19 with TRBJ1-2, with TRBD1 matching 10 bases. There are 13 residues in the CDR3. V was pared by 8 bases and J by 7 bases, with 7 bases of the junction left unmatched. Germline CDR1 reads LNHDA; CDR2 reads SQIVND (reference sequence). CDR3 sequence (DNA): TGTGCCAGTTGCCGGGGACAGGGGTTTGGCTACACCTTC. Its protein product is CASCRGQGFGYTF.

The genes are TRBV5-6 and TRBJ1-6; 7 bases line up with TRBD1. Trimming took 6 bases from V and 8 from J; bases not matched to a gene: 8. Germline V gives CDR1 SGHDT, CDR2 YYEEEE. CDR3 length: 14 residues. This CDR3 is CASTRQGVHSPLHF. Here the CDR3 DNA reads TGTGCCAGCACCAGACAGGGTGTTCATTCACCCCTCCACTTT. Combining the CDR3 with reference TRBV5-6 and TRBJ1-6 gives the whole variable domain DAGVTQSPTHLIKTRGQQVTLRCSPKSGHDTVSWYQQALGQGPQFIFQYYEEEERQRGNFPDRFSGHQFPNYSSELNVNALLLGDSALYLCASTRQGVHSPLHFGNGTRLTVT.

This chain links TRBV6-5 with TRBJ2-2, with D possibly being TRBD2 (5 bases). The CDR3 is made up of 14 amino acids. V lost 11 bases, J lost 1 base, and 14 bases lay in between. CDR1 and CDR2 (germline): MNHEY, SVGAGI. The chain's CDR3 is CAGTPTMNTGELFF. Written as DNA, the CDR3 is TGTGCCGGTACACCGACTATGAACACCGGGGAGCTGTTTTTT.

With regard to this clone: Other DNA sequences from this sample encode an identical CDR3 as well. The chain combines TRBV7-2 with TRBJ1-5; no clear D gene. CDR3 size: 13 residues. Germline loops: CDR1 SGHTA, CDR2 FQGNSA. V was trimmed by 1 base and J by 5 bases, leaving 6 bases between them. CDR3 sequence reads: CASSLGGYQPQHF. The CDR3 DNA reads as TGTGCCAGCAGCTTAGGCGGATATCAGCCCCAGCATTTT.

The chain carries TRBV2 and TRBJ2-5; a possible D gene is TRBD2 (5 bases). V was cut by 3 bases and J by 5 bases, with 13 bases left in between. This CDR3 has 14 amino acids. Germline V gives CDR1 SNHLY, CDR2 FYNNEI. The CDR3 region has the DNA TGTGCCAGCAGTGAGGAACTAGTTGACGAGACCCAGTACTTC. Protein: CASSEELVDETQYF. The variable domain in full, with the rest retrieved from reference TRBV2 and TRBJ2-5, is EPEVTQTPSHQVTQMGQEVILRCVPISNHLYFYWYRQILGQKVEFLVSFYNNEISEKSEIFDDQFSVERPDGSNFTLKIRSTKLEDSAMYFCASSEELVDETQYFGPGTRLLVL.

The chain recombines TRBV11-3 with TRBJ1-1; D unresolved. Germline V gives CDR1 SGHNT, CDR2 YENEEA. V gave up 0 bases and J gave up 0 bases, with 11 bases separating them. The CDR3 sequence is 16 residues long. Here the CDR3 reads CASSLESAPLNTEAFF. CDR3 DNA: TGTGCCAGCAGCTTAGAGTCTGCCCCTTTGAACACTGAAGCTTTCTTT.

The J gene is TRBJ2-2, the V gene TRBV2, with D unclear. Germline loops: CDR1 SNHLY, CDR2 FYNNEI. There are 9 residues in the CDR3. Trimming removed 8 bases at V and 6 bases at J, with 1 base between. The chain's CDR3 is CASAGELFF. The CDR3 nucleotides are TGTGCCAGCGCCGGGGAGCTGTTTTTT.

This clone was picked up one time. V and J are TRBV19 and TRBJ2-7; the D gene could be TRBD1 or TRBD2 (7 bases each). The germline gives CDR1 LNHDA, CDR2 SQIVND (reference sequence). With 4 bases removed from V and 4 bases from J, the gap between germline ends came to 17 bases. CDR3 size: 15 residues. CDR3 amino acids: CASSNGGDRNYEQYF. CDR3 bases: TGTGCCAGTAGTAATGGGGGGGACAGAAATTACGAGCAGTACTTC.